This TCR beta chain is from a study of early T cells in non-severe SARS-CoV-2 infection. Study-level information: Alpha and beta chains were unpaired, from unsorted whole-blood bulk RNA.

Study-level findings and limits: A preference for anti-spike CD8 responses marked VDJdb matching, which missed private and CD4 specificities.

The CDR3 length is 11 residues. Germline-derived CDR1 and CDR2 are SQVTM and ANQGSEA. V lost 4 bases, J lost 2 bases, and 4 bases lay in between. Individual cDNA molecules received unique molecular identifiers. TCRdb re-analysed the 5' RACE reads in MiXCR, keeping a single row per CDR3 protein. The sample records about 59,000 distinct CDR3 sequences, about 13% being singletons. Notes on this clonotype: Antigen: not known.

The chain recombines TRBV29-1 with TRBJ2-3, with D unresolved. Sequencing was performed on whole blood, taken at baseline. The receptor comes from an adult who was a healthcare worker with PCR-confirmed SARS-CoV-2 infection or an uninfected control (not recorded which). CDR3 coding DNA: TGCAGCGTTGTCCACACAGATACGCAGTATTTT. Encoded protein: CSVVHTDTQYF.